This T cell receptor (beta chain) is from a study of T-cell reconstitution after alpha-beta-depleted transplantation in children. The V end lost 5 bases, the J end lost 0 bases, and 11 bases lay between the germline ends. The V gene's germline CDR1 is MNHNS and CDR2 SASEGT. The CDR3 loop spans 15 amino acids. This sample's TCRbeta library carried unique molecular identifier barcodes. TCRdb redid the calling of the PCR reads with MiXCR, one entry per CDR3 protein. In the table there are approximately 520,000 distinct CDR3 sequences, around a third of which are singletons. The V gene is TRBV6-1, the J gene TRBJ2-1, with D hard to call. This receptor was taken from a human donor who donated a stem cell graft to a child with aplastic anemia. Sequences were derived from PBMCs from the stem cell graft donor, sampled from the stem cell graft. CDR3 amino acids: CASSPDWTSYNEQFF. Here the CDR3 DNA reads TGTGCCAGCAGTCCCGACTGGACCTCCTACAATGAGCAGTTCTTC.